This T cell receptor (beta chain) appears in the sequencing data of a study of cytomegalovirus exposure and HLA in healthy donors. Study-wide results and caveats: When a later analysis was performed, an Asian-associated ancestry cluster reportedly had fewer N-insertions than the roughly 700-donor mean. As was reported, the HLA-A and HLA-B alleles of most subjects were accurately predicted from TCR beta sequences.

Concerning this clone itself: Its specificity is not known.

V was clipped by 3 bases and J by 5 bases; unmatched bases: 5. The CDR3 spans 13 residues. Germline assignment: CDR1 SGHRS and CDR2 YFSETQ. The study ran its PCR with 60 Vbeta and 13 Jbeta primers. Repertoires were generated with immunoSEQ multiplex PCR, while TCRdb's copy carries only in-frame clones and drops some. This sample yields under 200,000 clones, of which around 77% are seen a single time; around 1.5% belongs to the top ten. What was sequenced was PBMCs. The clonotype originates from a man in his sixties in good health and CMV-seronegative. The chain couples TRBV5-1 to TRBJ2-7, with 7 positions matching TRBD1. CDR3 loop: CASSSRQGNEQYF. The CDR3 DNA sequence: TGCGCCAGCAGCTCACGACAGGGTAACGAGCAGTACTTC.